The rows below give T cell receptor beta chains drawn from one sample of a study of breast tumors, draining lymph nodes, adjacent tissues. TCRdb used MiXCR to reprocess the multiplex PCR reads, holding one entry per CDR3 protein. Of over 70,000 distinct CDR3 sequences detected, about 27% appear once; the ten largest clones hold over 8%. Sequenced input: axillary lymph node tissue. These receptors were taken from a female donor with breast cancer. Some clones in this sample may be carry-over from other donors' samples. Both conserved end residues are part of each CDR3. Fields, in order: J gene, CDR3 length, V gene, CDR3 protein.

J gene: TRBJ2-3
CDR3 length: 13
V gene: TRBV10-3
CDR3 protein: CAISTRGADTQYF

J gene: TRBJ1-2
CDR3 length: 14
V gene: TRBV29-1
CDR3 protein: CSVETGQGIGGYTF

J gene: TRBJ1-1
CDR3 length: 14
V gene: TRBV4-1
CDR3 protein: CASSLGRLSTEAFF

J gene: TRBJ2-3
CDR3 length: 17
V gene: TRBV18
CDR3 protein: CASSLGTSGSGTDTQYF

J gene: TRBJ2-5
CDR3 length: 13
V gene: TRBV20-1
CDR3 protein: CSARPGSGEAQYF

J gene: TRBJ1-2
CDR3 length: 13
V gene: TRBV24-1
CDR3 protein: CAIRGRTNYGYTF

J gene: TRBJ2-2
CDR3 length: 13
V gene: TRBV29-1
CDR3 protein: CSVGRSQAGELFF

J gene: TRBJ2-1
CDR3 length: 15
V gene: TRBV20-1
CDR3 protein: CSAQAPAGGLDEQFF

J gene: TRBJ2-5
CDR3 length: 17
V gene: TRBV6-6
CDR3 protein: CASSYVPGQGAGETQYF

J gene: TRBJ2-7
CDR3 length: 13
V gene: TRBV20-1
CDR3 protein: CSASSLSSLEQYF

J gene: TRBJ1-1
CDR3 length: 14
V gene: TRBV12-3/TRBV12-4
CDR3 protein: CASSLPPMNTEAFF

J gene: TRBJ2-1
CDR3 length: 14
V gene: TRBV20-1
CDR3 protein: CSAIITNGGDEQFF

J gene: TRBJ2-2
CDR3 length: 19
V gene: TRBV11-2
CDR3 protein: CASSLRGLNRLRNTGELFF

J gene: TRBJ2-7
CDR3 length: 14
V gene: TRBV20-1
CDR3 protein: CSASGTSGSGEQYF

J gene: TRBJ2-2
CDR3 length: 16
V gene: TRBV14
CDR3 protein: CASSQWLAGGAGELFF

J gene: TRBJ2-6
CDR3 length: 17
V gene: TRBV27
CDR3 protein: CASSWRGLSSGANVLTF

J gene: TRBJ1-2
CDR3 length: 14
V gene: TRBV4-2
CDR3 protein: CASSQDWTSYGYTF

J gene: TRBJ2-3
CDR3 length: 15
V gene: TRBV6-5
CDR3 protein: CASSYGTGDADTQYF

J gene: TRBJ2-7
CDR3 length: 11
V gene: TRBV20-1
CDR3 protein: CSANGAQEQYF

J gene: TRBJ2-2
CDR3 length: 15
V gene: TRBV7-8
CDR3 protein: CASSLGRSNTGELFF

J gene: TRBJ2-7
CDR3 length: 18
V gene: TRBV27
CDR3 protein: CASRNIVGTSGSSYEQYF

J gene: TRBJ2-5
CDR3 length: 18
V gene: TRBV18
CDR3 protein: CASSPAPGLAGIEGTQYF

J gene: TRBJ2-5
CDR3 length: 16
V gene: TRBV3-1
CDR3 protein: CASSQDPGRGRETQYF

J gene: TRBJ1-1
CDR3 length: 13
V gene: TRBV15
CDR3 protein: CATSRVQGREAFF

J gene: TRBJ1-1
CDR3 length: 13
V gene: TRBV5-1
CDR3 protein: CASSLEQATDAFF

J gene: TRBJ1-5
CDR3 length: 16
V gene: TRBV7-8
CDR3 protein: CAGSLLPHSLGDPQHF

J gene: TRBJ1-2
CDR3 length: 13
V gene: TRBV2
CDR3 protein: CASAGDNNYGYTF

J gene: TRBJ2-2
CDR3 length: 14
V gene: TRBV7-6
CDR3 protein: CASSFGRGTGELFF

J gene: TRBJ2-7
CDR3 length: 13
V gene: TRBV5-5
CDR3 protein: CASSLGGDYEQYF

J gene: TRBJ2-7
CDR3 length: 11
V gene: TRBV29-1
CDR3 protein: CSVIIGREQYF

J gene: TRBJ1-3
CDR3 length: 15
V gene: TRBV4-3
CDR3 protein: CASSQGRGGGNTIYF